This T cell receptor (beta chain) was recovered during a study of beta chain features in type 1 diabetes. At the level of the study: Across the samples, some 99 million sorted cells were examined in total.

This clone has more than one count but fewer than ten. Its antigen is undetermined. Expressed TCRB transcripts were sequenced, since all the RNA that had been isolated was reverse transcribed. Assay used: immunoSEQ multiplex PCR; TCRdb lists only in-frame clones, some missing. This sample carries 630,000 or so clones, more than 12% of them seen once, and the ten largest clones take just under 0.04%. Regarding the study as a whole: Among patients with Type 1 diabetes, TCRB CDR3s were moderately but significantly shorter in every one of the four CD4+ subsets.

The clonotype was recovered from a man aged 18-30 years with type 1 diabetes. Sequenced sample: naive CD4+ T cells from blood.

The CDR3 spells CASSELYIRESSYEQYF. As DNA, the CDR3 is TGTGCCAGCAGTGAATTATATATAAGGGAGAGCTCCTACGAGCAGTACTTC. V usage is TRBV2 and J usage is TRBJ2-7, with D possibly TRBD2 on 5 matching bases. V lost 2 bases, J lost 0 bases, and 17 bases lay in between. The CDR3 has 17 residues. From germline, CDR1 is SNHLY and CDR2 FYNNEI.